The source of this TCR beta chain is a study of cytomegalovirus exposure and HLA in healthy donors. As for the study in general: Previous work identified 95 million to 140 million unique TCR beta sequences from about 179 million T cells.

A note on this clone: Its matching antigen is unknown.

V shed 3 bases and J shed 7 bases, with 16 bases lying between them. CDR1 and CDR2 from the germline V gene are SGHVS and FQNEAQ. The CDR3 runs to 16 residues. Study-wide points: A list of 150 or so TCR beta chains associated with cytomegalovirus was given. At a 0.05 false discovery rate, a later analysis found some 17,000 TCR beta sequences to be associated with HLA alleles. What was likely a sequencing artifact was a cluster of highly shared sequence variants.

PCR involved 60 Vbeta and 13 Jbeta primers. Libraries were prepared by immunoSEQ multiplex PCR; TCRdb keeps only in-frame clonotypes and omits some of them. The sample yields over 150,000 clones, approximately 80% seen once. Input material: PBMCs. The V gene is TRBV7-8, the J gene TRBJ1-6, with TRBD1 as a possible D gene (6 bases). This TCR was sampled from a boy between 2 and 10 years old in good health and CMV-seronegative. CDR3: CASSFGLDRNNSPLHF. For the CDR3, the DNA is TGTGCCAGCAGCTTCGGCCTTGACAGGAACAATTCACCCCTCCACTTT.